This TCR beta chain was captured in a study of blood T cell repertoires in COVID-19 (dated by TCRdb to the early 2020s). General notes on the study: Collaborator samples came from the United States, Italy and Spain and covered acute and convalescent phases of COVID-19. The material from the prospective study consisted of cDNA or gDNA derived from T cells, B-cell-depleted T cells, or PBMCs. Subjects who had been exposed to COVID-19, were actively infected with it, or had recovered from it provided the deeply sampled blood TCRbeta repertoires that made up the dataset. A freely available public database, intended as a resource for researchers studying the immune response to SARS-CoV-2, is where the repertoires were released. The samples were drawn from the first 160 participants of the ongoing ImmuneRACE study and from 950 to 1,500 subjects provided by 6 global collaborators. Sample metadata almost always included a de-identified subject ID, COVID-19 status, age in years and sex. Where available, HLA class I and class II types were obtained from metadata supplied by the sample provider rather than from assay-based typing.

The CDR3 sequence holds 15 residues, the cysteine and phenylalanine included. Only the CDR3 part of the read is kept: 45 bases, read in frame from the first base. V lost 3 bases and J lost 1 base; the stretch between them is 9 bases long. As encoded in the germline V gene, CDR1 is MDHEN while CDR2 is SYDVKM. The investigation overall reported the following: The quantity of clinical and demographic metadata differed by source and by participant and was supplied without curation.

The immunoSEQ Assay, a bias-controlled multiplex PCR, was used to amplify TCRbeta CDR3 regions from genomic DNA. In the original analysis: Within the assay, amplification of reference gene primers was used to estimate how many nucleated cells each sample contained. Sequence reads were collapsed and filtered to measure the absolute abundance of every unique TCRbeta CDR3 rearrangement. For each sample, productive Simpson clonality was calculated by taking the square root of Simpson's diversity index across productive rearrangements. TCRdb limited this immuneACCESS table to in-frame rearrangements with V and J called. A share of clones is missing; checked studies link under half to unresolved V genes, and the rest is unexplained. V, J and clone size were drawn from that table, and D and trimming were deduced from the DNA. The sample has about 150,000 clones on record, more than 75% of them singletons. Approximately 5% of the sample comes from the top ten.

Whole blood was collected in K2EDTA tubes by collaborating institutions according to the institutions' own protocols. For TCRbeta analysis, collaborators shipped samples as frozen whole blood, isolated PBMCs, or DNA extracted from either of those sample types. The sample holds one count of this clone. Its recognized antigen is unknown. No qualities accompany the bases; no much larger clone lies one base away. The receptor was derived from a woman between 45 and 60 years old with acute or convalescent COVID-19. The chain is made from TRBV28 and TRBJ2-2; tentative D gene TRBD1, with 6 bases matching. The source material was peripheral blood. The CDR3 loop reads CASSFETGNTGELFF. The DNA sequence reads TGTGCCAGCAGTTTCGAGACAGGGAACACCGGGGAGCTGTTTTTT.